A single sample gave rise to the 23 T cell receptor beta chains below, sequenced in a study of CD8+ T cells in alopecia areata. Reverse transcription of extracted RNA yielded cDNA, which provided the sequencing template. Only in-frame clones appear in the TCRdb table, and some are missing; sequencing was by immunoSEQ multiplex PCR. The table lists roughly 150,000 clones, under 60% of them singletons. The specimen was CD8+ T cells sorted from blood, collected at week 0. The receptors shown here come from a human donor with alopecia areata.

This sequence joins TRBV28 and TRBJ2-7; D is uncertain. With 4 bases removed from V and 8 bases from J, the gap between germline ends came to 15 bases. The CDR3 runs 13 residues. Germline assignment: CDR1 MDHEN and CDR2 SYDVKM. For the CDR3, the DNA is TGTGCCAGCAGTTACCAAGGCATGCCGAAGCAGTACTTC. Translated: CASSYQGMPKQYF.

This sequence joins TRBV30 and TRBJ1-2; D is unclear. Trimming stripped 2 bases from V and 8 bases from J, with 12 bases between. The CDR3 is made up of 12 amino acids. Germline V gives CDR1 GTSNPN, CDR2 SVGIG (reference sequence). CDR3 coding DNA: TGTGCCTGGAGTTGGTCAAGCACGGGCTACACCTTC. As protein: CAWSWSSTGYTF.

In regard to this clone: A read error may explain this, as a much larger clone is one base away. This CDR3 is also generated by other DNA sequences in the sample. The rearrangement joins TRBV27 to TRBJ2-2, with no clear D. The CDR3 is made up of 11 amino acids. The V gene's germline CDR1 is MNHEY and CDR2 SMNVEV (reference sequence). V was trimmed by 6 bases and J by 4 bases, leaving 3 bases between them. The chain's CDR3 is CASSSTGELFF. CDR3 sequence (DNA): TGTGCCAGCAGCTCCACCGGGGAGCTGTTTTTT.

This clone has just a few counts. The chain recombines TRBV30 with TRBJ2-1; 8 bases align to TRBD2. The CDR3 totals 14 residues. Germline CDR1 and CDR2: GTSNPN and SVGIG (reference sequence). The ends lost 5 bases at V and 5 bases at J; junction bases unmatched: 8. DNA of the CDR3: TGTGCCTGGGGAGCGGGGGCGAACGACAATGAGCAGTTCTTC. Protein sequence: CAWGAGANDNEQFF.

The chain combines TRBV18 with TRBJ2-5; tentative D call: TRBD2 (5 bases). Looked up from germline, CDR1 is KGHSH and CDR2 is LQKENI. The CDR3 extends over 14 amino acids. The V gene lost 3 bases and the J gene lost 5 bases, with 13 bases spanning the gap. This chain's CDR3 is CASSPFEGLETQYF. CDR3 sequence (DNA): TGTGCCAGCTCACCTTTTGAGGGATTGGAGACCCAGTACTTC.

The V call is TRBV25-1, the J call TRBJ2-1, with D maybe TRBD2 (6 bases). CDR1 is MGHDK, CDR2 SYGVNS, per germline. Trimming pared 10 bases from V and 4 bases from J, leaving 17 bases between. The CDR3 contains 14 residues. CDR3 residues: CATGRGLGYNEQFF. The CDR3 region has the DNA TGTGCCACAGGCCGGGGGTTGGGTTACAATGAGCAGTTCTTC.

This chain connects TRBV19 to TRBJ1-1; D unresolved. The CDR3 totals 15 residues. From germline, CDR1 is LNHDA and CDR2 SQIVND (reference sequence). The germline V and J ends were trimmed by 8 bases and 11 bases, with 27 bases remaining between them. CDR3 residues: CASSVFLGSPSGAFF. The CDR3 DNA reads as TGTGCCAGTTCTGTTTTCTTGGGGTCACCCTCGGGGGCTTTCTTT.

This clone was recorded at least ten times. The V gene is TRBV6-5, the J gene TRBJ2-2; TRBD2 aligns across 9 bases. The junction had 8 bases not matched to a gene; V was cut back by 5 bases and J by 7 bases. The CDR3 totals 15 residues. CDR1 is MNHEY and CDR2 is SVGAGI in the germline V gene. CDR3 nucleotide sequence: TGTGCCAGCAGTCCCGGCCTAGCGGGGCGCGGGGAGCTGTTTTTT. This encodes CASSPGLAGRGELFF.

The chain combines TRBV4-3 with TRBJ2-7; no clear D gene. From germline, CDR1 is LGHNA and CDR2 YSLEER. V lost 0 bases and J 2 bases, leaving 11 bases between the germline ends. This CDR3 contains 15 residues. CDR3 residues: CASSQDRAPTYEQYF. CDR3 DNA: TGCGCCAGCAGCCAAGATAGAGCTCCAACCTACGAGCAGTACTTC.

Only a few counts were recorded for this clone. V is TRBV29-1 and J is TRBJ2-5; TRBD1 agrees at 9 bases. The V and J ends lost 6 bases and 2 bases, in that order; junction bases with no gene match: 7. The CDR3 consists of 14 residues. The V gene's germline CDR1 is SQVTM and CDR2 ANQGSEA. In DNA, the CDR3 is TGCAGCGTATTGGGACAGGGAATGCAAGAGACCCAGTACTTC. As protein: CSVLGQGMQETQYF.

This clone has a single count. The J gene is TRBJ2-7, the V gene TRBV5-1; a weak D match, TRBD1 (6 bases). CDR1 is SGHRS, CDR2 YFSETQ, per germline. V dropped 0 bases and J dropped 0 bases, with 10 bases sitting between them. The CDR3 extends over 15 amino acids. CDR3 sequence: CASSLGQGNSYEQYF. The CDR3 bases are TGCGCCAGCAGCTTGGGTCAGGGGAACTCCTACGAGCAGTACTTC.

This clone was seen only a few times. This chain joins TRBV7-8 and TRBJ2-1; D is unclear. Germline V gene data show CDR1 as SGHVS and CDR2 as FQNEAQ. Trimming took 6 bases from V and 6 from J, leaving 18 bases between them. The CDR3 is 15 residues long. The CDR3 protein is CASSLDIGSLNEQFF. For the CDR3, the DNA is TGTGCCAGCAGTCTCGACATAGGCTCCCTCAATGAGCAGTTCTTC.

CDR3 coding DNA: TGTGCCAGTAGTATTTCCGAATTAACTGAAGCTTTCTTT. It translates to CASSISELTEAFF. The chain employs TRBV19 and TRBJ1-1; D gene uncertain. Deletions cut 3 bases from V and 5 bases from J, with 10 bases between. The CDR3 totals 13 residues. The germline gives CDR1 LNHDA, CDR2 SQIVND (reference sequence).

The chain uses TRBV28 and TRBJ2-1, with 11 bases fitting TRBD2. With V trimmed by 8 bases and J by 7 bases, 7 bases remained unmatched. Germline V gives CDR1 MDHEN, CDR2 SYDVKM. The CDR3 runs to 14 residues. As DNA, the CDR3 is TGTGCCAGCGGAACTAGCGGGGGAGCGAATGAGCAGTTCTTC. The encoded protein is CASGTSGGANEQFF.

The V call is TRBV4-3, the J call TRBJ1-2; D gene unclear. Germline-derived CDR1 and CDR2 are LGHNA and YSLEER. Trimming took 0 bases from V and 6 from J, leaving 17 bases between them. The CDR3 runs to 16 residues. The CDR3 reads CASSQDRSARTHGYTF. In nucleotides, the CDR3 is TGCGCCAGCAGCCAAGATCGGTCCGCCAGAACTCATGGCTACACCTTC.

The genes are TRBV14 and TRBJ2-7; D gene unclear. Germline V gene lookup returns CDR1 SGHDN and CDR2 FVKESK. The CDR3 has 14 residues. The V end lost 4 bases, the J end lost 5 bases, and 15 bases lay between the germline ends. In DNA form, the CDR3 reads TGTGCCAGCAGCCGGTCGGGCAGTACCCACGAGCAGTACTTC. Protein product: CASSRSGSTHEQYF.

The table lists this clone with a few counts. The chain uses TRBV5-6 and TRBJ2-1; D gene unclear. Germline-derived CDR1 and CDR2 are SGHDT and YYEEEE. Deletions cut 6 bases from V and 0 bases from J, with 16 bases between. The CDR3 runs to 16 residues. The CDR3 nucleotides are TGTGCCAGCACCATCATCGGCTCCTCCTCCTACAATGAGCAGTTCTTC. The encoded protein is CASTIIGSSSYNEQFF. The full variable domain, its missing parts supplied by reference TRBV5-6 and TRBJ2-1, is DAGVTQSPTHLIKTRGQQVTLRCSPKSGHDTVSWYQQALGQGPQFIFQYYEEEERQRGNFPDRFSGHQFPNYSSELNVNALLLGDSALYLCASTIIGSSSYNEQFFGPGTRLTVL.

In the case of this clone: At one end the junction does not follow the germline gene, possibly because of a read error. The CDR3 region is CASSLGKGGQPQHF. DNA for the CDR3: TGTGCCAGCAGCCTAGGAAAAGGTGGTCAGCCCCAGCATTTT. The chain links TRBV13 to TRBJ1-5; D gene unclear. The CDR3 runs 14 residues. Germline-derived CDR1 and CDR2 are PRHDT and FYEKMQ (reference sequence).

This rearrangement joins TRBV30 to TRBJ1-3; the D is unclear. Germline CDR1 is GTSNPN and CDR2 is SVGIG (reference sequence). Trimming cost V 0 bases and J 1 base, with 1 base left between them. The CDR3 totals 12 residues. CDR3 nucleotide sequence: TGTGCCTGGAGTGTATCTGGAAACACCATATATTTT. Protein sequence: CAWSVSGNTIYF.

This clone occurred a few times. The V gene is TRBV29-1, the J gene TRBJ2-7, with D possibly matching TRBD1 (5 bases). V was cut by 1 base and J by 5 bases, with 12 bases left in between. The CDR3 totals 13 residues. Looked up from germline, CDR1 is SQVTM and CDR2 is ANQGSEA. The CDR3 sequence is CSVEVGQGNEQYF. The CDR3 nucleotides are TGCAGCGTTGAAGTGGGTCAGGGTAACGAGCAGTACTTC.

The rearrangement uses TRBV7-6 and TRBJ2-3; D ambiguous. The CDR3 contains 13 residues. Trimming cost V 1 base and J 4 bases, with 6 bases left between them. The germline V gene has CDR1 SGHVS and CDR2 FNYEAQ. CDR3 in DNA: TGTGCCAGCAGCTTAGGGAGCCCAGATACGCAGTATTTT. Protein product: CASSLGSPDTQYF.

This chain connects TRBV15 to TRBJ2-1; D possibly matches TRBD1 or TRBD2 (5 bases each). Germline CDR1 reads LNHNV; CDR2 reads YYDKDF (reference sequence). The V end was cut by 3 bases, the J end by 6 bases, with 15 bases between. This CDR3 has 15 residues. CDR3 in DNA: TGTGCCACCAGCAGGGGGACCGGGACCCCCAATGAGCAGTTCTTC. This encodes CATSRGTGTPNEQFF.

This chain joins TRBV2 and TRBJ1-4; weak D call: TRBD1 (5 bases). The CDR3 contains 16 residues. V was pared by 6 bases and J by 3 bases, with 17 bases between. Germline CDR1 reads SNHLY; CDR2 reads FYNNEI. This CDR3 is CASSYGHSRPNEKLFF. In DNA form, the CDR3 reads TGTGCCAGCAGCTACGGACATTCTCGGCCTAATGAAAAACTGTTTTTT.